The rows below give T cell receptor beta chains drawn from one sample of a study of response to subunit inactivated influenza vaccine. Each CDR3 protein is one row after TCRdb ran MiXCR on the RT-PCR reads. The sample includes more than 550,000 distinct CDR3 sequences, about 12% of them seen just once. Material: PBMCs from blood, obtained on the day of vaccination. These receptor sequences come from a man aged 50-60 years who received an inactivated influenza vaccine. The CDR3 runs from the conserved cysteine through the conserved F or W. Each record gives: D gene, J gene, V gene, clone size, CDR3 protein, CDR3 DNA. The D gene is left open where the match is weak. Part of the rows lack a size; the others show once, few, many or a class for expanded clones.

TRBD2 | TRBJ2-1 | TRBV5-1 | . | CASSLAALRGLAGGTSSYNEQFF | TGCGCCAGCAGCTTGGCTGCGCTGAGGGGACTAGCGGGGGGAACCAGCTCCTACAATGAGCAGTTCTTC
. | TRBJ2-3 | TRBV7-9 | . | CASSFYEGGRTDTQYF | TGTGCCAGCAGCTTTTACGAGGGGGGCCGCACAGATACGCAGTATTTT
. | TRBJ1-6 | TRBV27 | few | CASSPSRGPRSPLHF | TGTGCCAGCAGTCCCTCGCGGGGCCCCAGGTCACCCCTCCACTTT
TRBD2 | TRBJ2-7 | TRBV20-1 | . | CSARPTSGGSSYEQYF | TGCAGTGCTAGGCCTACTAGCGGGGGAAGCTCCTACGAGCAGTACTTC
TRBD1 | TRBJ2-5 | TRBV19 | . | CASSIPTGGEETQYF | TGTGCCAGTAGTATTCCGACAGGGGGCGAGGAGACCCAGTACTTC
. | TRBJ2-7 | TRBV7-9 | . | CASSWQTYEQYF | TGTGCCAGCAGCTGGCAGACCTACGAGCAGTACTTC
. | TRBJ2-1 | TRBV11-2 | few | CASSHEGYWGASYNEQFF | TGTGCCAGCAGCCATGAAGGTTATTGGGGAGCCTCCTACAATGAGCAGTTCTTC
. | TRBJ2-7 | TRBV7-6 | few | CASSFWESPYEQYF | TGTGCCAGCAGCTTTTGGGAGTCTCCCTACGAGCAGTACTTC
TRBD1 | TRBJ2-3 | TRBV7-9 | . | CASIHGTGVTDTQYF | TGTGCCAGCATCCATGGGACAGGGGTGACAGATACGCAGTATTTT
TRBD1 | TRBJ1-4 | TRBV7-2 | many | CASSPRGGPTNEKLFF | TGTGCCAGCAGCCCTAGAGGGGGCCCAACTAATGAAAAACTGTTTTTT
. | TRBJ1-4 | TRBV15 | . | CATKRGSGEKLFF | TGTGCCACCAAACGGGGGAGTGGCGAAAAACTGTTTTTT
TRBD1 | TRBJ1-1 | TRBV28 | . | CASRTTGGVMNTEAFF | TGTGCCAGCAGGACCACAGGGGGCGTTATGAACACTGAAGCTTTCTTT
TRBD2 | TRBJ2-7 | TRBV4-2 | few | CASSHAGLAGGYEQYF | TGTGCCAGCAGCCATGCGGGACTAGCGGGGGGCTACGAGCAGTACTTC
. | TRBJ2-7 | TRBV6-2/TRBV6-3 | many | CASSYSRQDSYEQYF | TGTGCCAGCAGTTACTCCCGACAGGATTCCTACGAGCAGTACTTC
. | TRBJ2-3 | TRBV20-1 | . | CSANRDGSSTDTQYF | TGCAGTGCCAACCGGGACGGCTCTAGCACAGATACGCAGTATTTT
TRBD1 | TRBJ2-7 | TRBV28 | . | CASSPGQGAPYEQYF | TGTGCCAGCAGTCCGGGACAGGGGGCCCCCTACGAGCAGTACTTC
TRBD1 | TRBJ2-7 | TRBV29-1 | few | CSVARTGTYEQYF | TGCAGCGTCGCCCGGACAGGGACCTACGAGCAGTACTTC
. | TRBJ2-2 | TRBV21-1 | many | CASSKEGSSGSLYLNTGELFF | TGTGCCAGCAGCAAAGAAGGTTCTAGCGGGAGTCTGTATCTCAACACCGGGGAGCTGTTTTTT
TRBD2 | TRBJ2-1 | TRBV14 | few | CASSPRDYNYNEQFF | TGTGCCAGCAGCCCAAGGGACTACAACTACAATGAGCAGTTCTTC
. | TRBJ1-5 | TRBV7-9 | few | CASSSLVGGRNQPQHF | TGTGCCAGCAGCTCCCTCGTGGGGGGGCGAAATCAGCCCCAGCATTTT
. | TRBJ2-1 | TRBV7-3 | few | CASSLKRRAKGGSSYNEQFF | TGTGCCAGCAGCTTAAAGAGGAGGGCCAAGGGGGGAAGCTCCTACAATGAGCAGTTCTTC
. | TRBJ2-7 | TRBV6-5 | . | CASSYGAEGTYEQYF | TGTGCCAGCAGTTACGGGGCGGAGGGCACCTACGAGCAGTACTTC
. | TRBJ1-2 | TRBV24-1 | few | CATRESGAHHYTF | TGTGCCACCAGGGAATCCGGGGCCCACCACTACACCTTC
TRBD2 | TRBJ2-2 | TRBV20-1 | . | CSARPRSGGADTGELFF | TGCAGTGCAAGACCCCGTAGCGGGGGGGCGGACACCGGGGAGCTGTTTTTT
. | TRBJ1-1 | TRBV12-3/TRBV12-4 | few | CASTRDHRGNTEAFF | TGTGCCAGCACTCGGGACCACCGGGGGAACACTGAAGCTTTCTTT
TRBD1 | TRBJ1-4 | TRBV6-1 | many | CASSRDRGDEKLFF | TGTGCCAGCAGTCGGGACAGGGGTGATGAAAAACTGTTTTTT
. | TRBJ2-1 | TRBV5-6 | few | CASSAGRPNEQFF | TGTGCCAGCAGCGCCGGACGGCCCAATGAGCAGTTCTTC
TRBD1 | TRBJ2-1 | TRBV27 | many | CASSSGTGGNEQFF | TGTGCCAGCAGCAGCGGGACAGGGGGGAATGAGCAGTTCTTC
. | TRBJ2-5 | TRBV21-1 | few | CASSKGRDTGQETQYF | TGTGCCAGCAGCAAAGGCCGGGACACGGGCCAAGAGACCCAGTACTTC
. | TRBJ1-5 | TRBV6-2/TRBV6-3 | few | CASSYDGYSNQPQHF | TGTGCCAGCAGTTACGACGGCTATAGCAATCAGCCCCAGCATTTT
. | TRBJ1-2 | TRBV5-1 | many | CASSLGAANYGYTF | TGCGCCAGCAGCTTGGGGGCAGCTAACTATGGCTACACCTTC
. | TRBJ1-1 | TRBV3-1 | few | CASSQDLGLNTEAFF | TGTGCCAGCAGCCAAGATCTTGGTCTGAACACTGAAGCTTTCTTT
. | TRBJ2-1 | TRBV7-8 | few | CASSLVRTVGNEQFF | TGTGCCAGCAGCTTAGTAAGAACTGTAGGAAATGAGCAGTTCTTC
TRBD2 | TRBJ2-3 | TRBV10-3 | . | CAISFKEGAGGPNTDTQYF | TGTGCCATCAGCTTCAAGGAGGGAGCGGGGGGGCCCAACACAGATACGCAGTATTTT
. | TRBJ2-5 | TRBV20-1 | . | CSARGHAGQETQYF | TGCAGTGCTAGGGGCCATGCAGGCCAAGAGACCCAGTACTTC
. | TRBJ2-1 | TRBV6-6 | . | CASHSGAYNEQFF | TGTGCCAGCCATTCTGGGGCCTACAATGAGCAGTTCTTC
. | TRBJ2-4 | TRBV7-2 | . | CASSLRPDPNIQYF | TGTGCCAGCAGCTTAAGACCGGACCCAAACATTCAGTACTTC
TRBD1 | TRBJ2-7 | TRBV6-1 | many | CASTRTGGSYEQYF | TGTGCCAGCACGAGGACAGGGGGCTCCTACGAGCAGTACTTC
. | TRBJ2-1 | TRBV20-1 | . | CSARGPGQGNYNEQFF | TGCAGTGCTAGAGGCCCCGGGCAGGGGAACTACAATGAGCAGTTCTTC
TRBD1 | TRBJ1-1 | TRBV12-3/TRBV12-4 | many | CASTSGTDTEAFF | TGTGCCAGCACTTCCGGGACAGACACTGAAGCTTTCTTT
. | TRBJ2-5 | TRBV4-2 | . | CASSQGGNMRSEETQYF | TGTGCCAGCAGCCAAGGCGGTAACATGCGATCCGAAGAGACCCAGTACTTC
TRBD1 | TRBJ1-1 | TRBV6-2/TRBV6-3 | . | CASSYPPGQGSGTEAFF | TGTGCCAGCAGTTACCCTCCGGGACAGGGGTCGGGAACTGAAGCTTTCTTT
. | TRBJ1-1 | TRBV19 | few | CASSMIGSGTEAFF | TGTGCCAGTAGTATGATAGGGTCAGGCACTGAAGCTTTCTTT
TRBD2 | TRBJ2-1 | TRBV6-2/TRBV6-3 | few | CASIPAGVGYNEQFF | TGTGCCAGCATCCCCGCGGGAGTAGGCTACAATGAGCAGTTCTTC
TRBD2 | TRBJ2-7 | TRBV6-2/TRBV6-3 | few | CASSYPLAGVSAEQYF | TGTGCCAGCAGTTATCCCCTAGCGGGAGTATCGGCCGAGCAGTACTTC
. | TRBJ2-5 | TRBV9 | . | CASSVGRESQETQYF | TGTGCCAGCAGCGTGGGACGAGAGAGCCAAGAGACCCAGTACTTC
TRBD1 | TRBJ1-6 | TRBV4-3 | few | CASRGQGGENSPLHF | TGCGCCAGCAGGGGACAGGGGGGAGAAAATTCACCCCTCCACTTT
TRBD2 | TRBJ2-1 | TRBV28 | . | CASSTSGTSNEQFF | TGTGCCAGCAGTACCTCCGGGACTAGCAATGAGCAGTTCTTC
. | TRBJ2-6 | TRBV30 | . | CAWNGATGANVLTF | TGTGCCTGGAACGGGGCCACTGGGGCCAACGTCCTGACTTTC
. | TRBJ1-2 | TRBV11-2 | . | CASSLVGSGYGYTF | TGTGCCAGCAGCTTAGTCGGGAGTGGGTATGGCTACACCTTC
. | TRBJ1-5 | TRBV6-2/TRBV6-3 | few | CASSYGPAPVQPQHF | TGTGCCAGCAGTTACGGGCCCGCGCCCGTTCAGCCCCAGCATTTT
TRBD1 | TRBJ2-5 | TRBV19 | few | CASSIGWIDRTGQRETQYF | TGTGCCAGTAGTATTGGTTGGATCGATAGGACAGGACAGAGAGAGACCCAGTACTTC
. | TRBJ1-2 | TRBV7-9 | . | CASSLEDRPNYGYTF | TGTGCCAGCAGCTTAGAGGACAGACCTAACTATGGCTACACCTTC